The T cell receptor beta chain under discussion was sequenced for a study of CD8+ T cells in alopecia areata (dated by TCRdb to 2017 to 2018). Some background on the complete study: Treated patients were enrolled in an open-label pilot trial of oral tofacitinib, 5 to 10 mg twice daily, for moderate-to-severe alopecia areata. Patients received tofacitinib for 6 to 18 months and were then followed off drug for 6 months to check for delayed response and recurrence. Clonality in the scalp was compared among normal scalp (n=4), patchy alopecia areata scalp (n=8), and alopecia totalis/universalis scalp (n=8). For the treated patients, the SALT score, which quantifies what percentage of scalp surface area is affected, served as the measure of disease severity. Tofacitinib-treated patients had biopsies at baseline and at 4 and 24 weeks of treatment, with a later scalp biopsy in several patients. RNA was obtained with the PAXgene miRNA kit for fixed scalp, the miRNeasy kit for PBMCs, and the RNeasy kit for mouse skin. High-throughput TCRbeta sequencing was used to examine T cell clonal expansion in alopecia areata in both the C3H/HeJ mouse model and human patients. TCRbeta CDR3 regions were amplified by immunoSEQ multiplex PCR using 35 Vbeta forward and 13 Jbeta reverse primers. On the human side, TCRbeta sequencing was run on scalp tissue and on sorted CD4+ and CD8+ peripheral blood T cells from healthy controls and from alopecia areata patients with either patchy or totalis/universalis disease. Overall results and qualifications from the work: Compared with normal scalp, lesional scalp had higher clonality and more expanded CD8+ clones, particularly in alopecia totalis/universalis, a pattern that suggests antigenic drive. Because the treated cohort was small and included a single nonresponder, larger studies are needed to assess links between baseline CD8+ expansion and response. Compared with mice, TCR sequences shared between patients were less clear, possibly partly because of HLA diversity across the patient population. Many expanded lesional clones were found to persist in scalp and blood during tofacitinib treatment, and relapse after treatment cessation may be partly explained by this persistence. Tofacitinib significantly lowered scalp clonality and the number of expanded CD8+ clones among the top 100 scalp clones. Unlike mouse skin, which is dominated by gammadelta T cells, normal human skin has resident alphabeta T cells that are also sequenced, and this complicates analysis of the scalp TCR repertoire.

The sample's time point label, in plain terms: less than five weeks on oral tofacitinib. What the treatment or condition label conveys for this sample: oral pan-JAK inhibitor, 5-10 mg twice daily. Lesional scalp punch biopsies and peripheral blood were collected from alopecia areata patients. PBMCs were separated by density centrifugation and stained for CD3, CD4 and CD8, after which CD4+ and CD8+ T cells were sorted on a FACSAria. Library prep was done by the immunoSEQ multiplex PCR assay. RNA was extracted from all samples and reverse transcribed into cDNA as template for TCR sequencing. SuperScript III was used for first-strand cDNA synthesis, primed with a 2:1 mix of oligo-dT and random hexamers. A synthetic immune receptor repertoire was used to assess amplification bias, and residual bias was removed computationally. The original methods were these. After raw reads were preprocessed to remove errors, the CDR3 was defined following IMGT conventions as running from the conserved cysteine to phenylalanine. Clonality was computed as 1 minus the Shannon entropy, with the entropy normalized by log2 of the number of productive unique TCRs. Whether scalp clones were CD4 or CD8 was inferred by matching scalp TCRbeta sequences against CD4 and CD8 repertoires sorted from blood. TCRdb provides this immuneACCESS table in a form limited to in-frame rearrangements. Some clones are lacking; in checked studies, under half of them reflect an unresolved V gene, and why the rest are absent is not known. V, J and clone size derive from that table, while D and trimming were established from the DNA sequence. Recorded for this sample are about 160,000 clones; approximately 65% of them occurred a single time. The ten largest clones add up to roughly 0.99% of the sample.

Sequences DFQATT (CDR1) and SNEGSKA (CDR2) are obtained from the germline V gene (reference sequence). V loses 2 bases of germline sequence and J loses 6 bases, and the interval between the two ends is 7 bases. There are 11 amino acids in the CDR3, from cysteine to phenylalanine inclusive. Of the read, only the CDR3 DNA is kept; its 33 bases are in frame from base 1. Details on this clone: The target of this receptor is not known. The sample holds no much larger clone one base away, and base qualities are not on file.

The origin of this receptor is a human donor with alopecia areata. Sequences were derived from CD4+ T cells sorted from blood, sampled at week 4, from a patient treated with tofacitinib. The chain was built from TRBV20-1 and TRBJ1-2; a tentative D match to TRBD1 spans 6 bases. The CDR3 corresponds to CSARQGNGYTF. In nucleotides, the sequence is TGCAGTGCTAGACAGGGGAATGGCTACACCTTC.